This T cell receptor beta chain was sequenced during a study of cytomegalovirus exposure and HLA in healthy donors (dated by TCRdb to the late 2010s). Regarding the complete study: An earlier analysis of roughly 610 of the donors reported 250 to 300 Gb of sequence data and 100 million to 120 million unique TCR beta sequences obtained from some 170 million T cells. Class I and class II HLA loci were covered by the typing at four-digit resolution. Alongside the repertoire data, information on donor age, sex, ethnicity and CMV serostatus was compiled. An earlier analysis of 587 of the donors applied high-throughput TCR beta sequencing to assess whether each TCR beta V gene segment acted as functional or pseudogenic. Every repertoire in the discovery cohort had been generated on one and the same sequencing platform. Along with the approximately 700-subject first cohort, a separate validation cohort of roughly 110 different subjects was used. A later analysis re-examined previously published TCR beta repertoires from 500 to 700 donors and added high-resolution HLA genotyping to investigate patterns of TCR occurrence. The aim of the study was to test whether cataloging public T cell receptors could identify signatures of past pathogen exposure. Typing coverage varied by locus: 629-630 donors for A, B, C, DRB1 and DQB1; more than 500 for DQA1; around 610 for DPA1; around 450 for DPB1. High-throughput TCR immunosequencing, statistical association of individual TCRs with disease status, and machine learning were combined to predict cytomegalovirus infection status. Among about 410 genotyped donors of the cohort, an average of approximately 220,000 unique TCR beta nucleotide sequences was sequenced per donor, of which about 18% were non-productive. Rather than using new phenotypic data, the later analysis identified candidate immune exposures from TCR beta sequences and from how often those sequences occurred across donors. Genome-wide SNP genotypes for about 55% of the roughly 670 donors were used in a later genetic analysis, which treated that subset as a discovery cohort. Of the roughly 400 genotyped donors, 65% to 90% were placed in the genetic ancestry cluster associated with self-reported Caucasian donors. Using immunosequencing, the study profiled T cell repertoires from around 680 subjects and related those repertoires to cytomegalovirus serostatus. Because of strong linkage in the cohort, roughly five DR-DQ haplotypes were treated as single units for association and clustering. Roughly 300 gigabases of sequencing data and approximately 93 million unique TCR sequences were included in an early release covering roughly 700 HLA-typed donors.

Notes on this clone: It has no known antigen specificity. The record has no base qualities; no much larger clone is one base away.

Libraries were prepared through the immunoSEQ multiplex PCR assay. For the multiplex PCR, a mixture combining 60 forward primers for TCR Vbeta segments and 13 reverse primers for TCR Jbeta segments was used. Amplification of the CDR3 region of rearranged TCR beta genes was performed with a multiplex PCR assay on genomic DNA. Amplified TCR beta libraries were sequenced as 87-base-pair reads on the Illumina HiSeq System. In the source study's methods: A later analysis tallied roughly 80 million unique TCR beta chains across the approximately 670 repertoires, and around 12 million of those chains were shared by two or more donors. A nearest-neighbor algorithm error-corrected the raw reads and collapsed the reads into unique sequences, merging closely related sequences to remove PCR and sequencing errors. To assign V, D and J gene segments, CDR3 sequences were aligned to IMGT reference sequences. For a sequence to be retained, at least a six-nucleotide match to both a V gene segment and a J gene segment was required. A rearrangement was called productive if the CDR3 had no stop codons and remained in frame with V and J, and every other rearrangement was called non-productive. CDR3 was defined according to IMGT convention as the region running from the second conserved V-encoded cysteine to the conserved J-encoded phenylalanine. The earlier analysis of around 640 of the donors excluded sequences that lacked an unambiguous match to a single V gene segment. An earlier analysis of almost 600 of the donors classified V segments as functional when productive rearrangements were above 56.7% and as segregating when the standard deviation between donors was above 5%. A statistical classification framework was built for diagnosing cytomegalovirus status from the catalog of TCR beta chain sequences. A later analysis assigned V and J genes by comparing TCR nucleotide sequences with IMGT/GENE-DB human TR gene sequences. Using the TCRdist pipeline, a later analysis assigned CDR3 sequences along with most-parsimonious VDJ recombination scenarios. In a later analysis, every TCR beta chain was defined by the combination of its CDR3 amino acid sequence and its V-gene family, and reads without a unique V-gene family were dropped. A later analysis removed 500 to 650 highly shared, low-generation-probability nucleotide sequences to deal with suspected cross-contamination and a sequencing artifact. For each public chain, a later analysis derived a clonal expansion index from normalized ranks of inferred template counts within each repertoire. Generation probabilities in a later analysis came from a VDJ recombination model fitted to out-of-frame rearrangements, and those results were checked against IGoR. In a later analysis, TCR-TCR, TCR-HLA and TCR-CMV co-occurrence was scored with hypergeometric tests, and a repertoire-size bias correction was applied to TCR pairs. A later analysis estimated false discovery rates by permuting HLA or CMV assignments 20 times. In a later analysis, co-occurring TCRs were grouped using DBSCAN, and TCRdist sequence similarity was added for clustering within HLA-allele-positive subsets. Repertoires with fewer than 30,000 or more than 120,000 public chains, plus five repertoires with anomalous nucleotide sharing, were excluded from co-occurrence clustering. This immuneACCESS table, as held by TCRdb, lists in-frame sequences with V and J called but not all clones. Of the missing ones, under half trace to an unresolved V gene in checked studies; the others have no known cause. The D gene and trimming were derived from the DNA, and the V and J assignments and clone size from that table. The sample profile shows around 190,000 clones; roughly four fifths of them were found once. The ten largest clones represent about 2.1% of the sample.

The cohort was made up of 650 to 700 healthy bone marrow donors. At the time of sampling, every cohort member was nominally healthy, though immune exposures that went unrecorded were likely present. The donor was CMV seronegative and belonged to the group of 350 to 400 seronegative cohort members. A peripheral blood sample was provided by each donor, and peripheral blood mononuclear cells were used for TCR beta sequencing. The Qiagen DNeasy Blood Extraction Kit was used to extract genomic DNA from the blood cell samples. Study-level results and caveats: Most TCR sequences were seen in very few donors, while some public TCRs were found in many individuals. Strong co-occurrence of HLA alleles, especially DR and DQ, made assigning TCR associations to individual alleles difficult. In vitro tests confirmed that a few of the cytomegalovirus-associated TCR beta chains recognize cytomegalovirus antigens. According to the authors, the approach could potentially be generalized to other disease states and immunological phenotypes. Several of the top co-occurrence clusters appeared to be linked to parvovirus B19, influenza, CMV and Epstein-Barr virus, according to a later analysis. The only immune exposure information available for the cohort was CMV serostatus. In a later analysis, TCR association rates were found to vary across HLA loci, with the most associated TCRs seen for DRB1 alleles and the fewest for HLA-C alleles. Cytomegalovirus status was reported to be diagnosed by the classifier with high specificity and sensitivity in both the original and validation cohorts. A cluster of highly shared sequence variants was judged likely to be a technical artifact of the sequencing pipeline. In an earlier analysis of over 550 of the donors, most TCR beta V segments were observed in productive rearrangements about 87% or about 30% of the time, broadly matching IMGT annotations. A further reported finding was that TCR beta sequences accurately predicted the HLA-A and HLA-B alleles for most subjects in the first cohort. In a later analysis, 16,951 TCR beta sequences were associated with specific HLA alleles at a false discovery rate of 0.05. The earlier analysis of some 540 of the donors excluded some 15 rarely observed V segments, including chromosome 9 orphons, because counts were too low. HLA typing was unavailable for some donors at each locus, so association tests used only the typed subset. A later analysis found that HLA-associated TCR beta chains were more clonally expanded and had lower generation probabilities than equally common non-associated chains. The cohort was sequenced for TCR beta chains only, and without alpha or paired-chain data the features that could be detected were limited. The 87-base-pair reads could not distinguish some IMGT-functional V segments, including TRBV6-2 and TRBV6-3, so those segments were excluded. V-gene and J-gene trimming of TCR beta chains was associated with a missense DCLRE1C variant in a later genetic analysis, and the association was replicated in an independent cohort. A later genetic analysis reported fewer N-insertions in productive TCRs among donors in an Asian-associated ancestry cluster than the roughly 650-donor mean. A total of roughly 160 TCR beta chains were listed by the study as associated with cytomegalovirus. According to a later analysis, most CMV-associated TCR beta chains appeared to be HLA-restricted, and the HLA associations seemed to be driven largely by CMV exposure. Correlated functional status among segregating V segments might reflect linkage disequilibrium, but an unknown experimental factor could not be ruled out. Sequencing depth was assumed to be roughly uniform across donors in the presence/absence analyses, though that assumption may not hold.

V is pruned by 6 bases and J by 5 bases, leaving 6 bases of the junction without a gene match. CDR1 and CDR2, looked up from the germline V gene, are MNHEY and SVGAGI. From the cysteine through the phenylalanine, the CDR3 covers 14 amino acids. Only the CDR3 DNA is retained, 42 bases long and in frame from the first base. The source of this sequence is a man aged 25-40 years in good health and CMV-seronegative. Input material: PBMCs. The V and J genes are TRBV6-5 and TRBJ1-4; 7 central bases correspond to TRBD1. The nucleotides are TGTGCCAGCAGACGGGGACAGATAAATGAAAAACTGTTTTTT. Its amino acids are CASRRGQINEKLFF.